The 4 T cell receptor beta chains reported below all come from one sample, sequenced in a study of blood T cell repertoires in COVID-19. Libraries were prepared by immunoSEQ multiplex PCR; TCRdb keeps only in-frame clonotypes and omits some of them. The sample holds more than 150,000 clones, roughly 88% seen once. The specimen sequenced was peripheral blood. These receptors all come from a woman aged 60-70 years with acute or convalescent COVID-19.

The rearrangement joins TRBV6-5 to TRBJ1-5; the D is unclear. Germline CDR1 reads MNHEY; CDR2 reads SVGAGI. Trimming pared 0 bases from V and 7 bases from J, leaving 10 bases between. This CDR3 comprises 14 residues. CDR3 loop: CASSYSRGNQPQHF. Written as DNA, the CDR3 is TGTGCCAGCAGTTACTCCCGAGGGAACCAGCCCCAGCATTTT.

The chain couples TRBV7-9 to TRBJ1-2, with D possibly matching TRBD1 (6 bases). The germline V gene has CDR1 SEHNR and CDR2 FQNEAQ (reference sequence). The CDR3 sequence is 14 residues long. Deletions cut 7 bases from V and 8 bases from J, with 20 bases between. The CDR3 sequence is CASNLQGIQSGYTF. CDR3 DNA: TGTGCCAGCAACCTACAGGGAATACAATCGGGCTACACCTTC.

The genes are TRBV29-1 and TRBJ2-2, with TRBD1 matching 7 bases. The CDR3 covers 13 residues. V lost 8 bases and J lost 7; bases outside the gene matches: 10. In germline, CDR1 is SQVTM, CDR2 ANQGSEA. CDR3 amino acids: CSCLTGWNGELFF. CDR3 in DNA: TGCAGCTGCTTGACAGGGTGGAACGGGGAGCTGTTTTTT.

This clone was observed once. This chain connects TRBV5-5 to TRBJ1-6; no reliable D call. This CDR3 spans 18 amino acids. The V gene lost 2 bases and the J gene lost 0 bases, with 15 bases spanning the gap. Germline lookup yields CDR1 SGHKS and CDR2 YYEKEE (reference sequence). CDR3 protein: CASSLISGVGSYNSPLHF. CDR3 bases: TGTGCCAGCAGCTTAATCAGCGGGGTTGGCTCCTATAATTCACCCCTCCACTTT.